These T cell receptor beta chains were read from a single sample in a study of follicular helper T cells after annual influenza vaccination. Assay used: immunoSEQ multiplex PCR; TCRdb lists only in-frame clones, some missing. The data contain 9,900 or so clones, around 84% of them singletons. The source material was CXCR5- memory CD4+ T cells sorted from blood, sampled on the day of influenza vaccination. The receptors come from an adult who received the influenza vaccine. The CDR3 runs from the conserved cysteine through the conserved F or W. A D gene is named only where the DNA matches it firmly. Only some rows state a clone size, as once, few, many or a class for expanded clones.

CDR3 | DNA | size | J | V | D
CASSFSGTAQNQPQHF | TGTGCCAGCAGTTTCAGTGGGACAGCACAAAATCAGCCCCAGCATTTT | - | TRBJ1-5 | TRBV27 | TRBD1
CASSQTSGSLNEQFF | TGTGCCAGCAGCCAGACTAGCGGGAGTCTCAATGAGCAGTTCTTC | - | TRBJ2-1 | TRBV6-6 | TRBD2
CASSYSGTRNEQFF | TGTGCCAGCAGTTACTCGGGGACACGGAATGAGCAGTTCTTC | - | TRBJ2-1 | TRBV6-5 | -
CASSSSGPDTQYF | TGTGCCAGCAGCTCTTCCGGTCCAGATACGCAGTATTTT | - | TRBJ2-3 | TRBV7-2 | -
CASSLIQGAGNEQFF | TGCGCCAGCAGCTTGATTCAGGGGGCTGGGAATGAGCAGTTCTTC | - | TRBJ2-1 | TRBV5-1 | TRBD1
CASSRQQGEIDEQFF | TGTGCCAGTAGTAGGCAACAGGGGGAGATTGATGAGCAGTTCTTC | - | TRBJ2-1 | TRBV19 | TRBD1
CASGRGTEKLFF | TGTGCCAGCGGCCGGGGCACTGAAAAACTGTTTTTT | - | TRBJ1-4 | TRBV28 | -
CASSVAGYLNTEAFF | TGTGCCAGCAGCGTAGCCGGGTATTTGAACACTGAAGCTTTCTTT | - | TRBJ1-1 | TRBV9 | -
CASSLTGAQRHEAFF | TGTGCCAGCAGCCTCACAGGGGCACAACGGCATGAAGCTTTCTTT | - | TRBJ1-1 | TRBV9 | TRBD1
CASSSSTSGGYNEQFF | TGTGCCAGCAGCTCATCGACTAGCGGGGGGTACAATGAGCAGTTCTTC | - | TRBJ2-1 | TRBV5-8 | TRBD2
CASSLAGHVYGYTF | TGTGCCAGCAGCTTGGCAGGACACGTCTATGGCTACACCTTC | few | TRBJ1-2 | TRBV5-6 | -
CASSRRLAGTSSYNEQFF | TGCGCCAGCAGCCGGCGGTTGGCGGGGACGAGCTCCTACAATGAGCAGTTCTTC | - | TRBJ2-1 | TRBV5-1 | -
CASSLASGRNTGELFF | TGTGCCAGCAGCTTAGCGTCGGGGCGAAACACCGGGGAGCTGTTTTTT | - | TRBJ2-2 | TRBV7-2 | -
CASSLGGNTGELFF | TGTGCCAGCAGCTTAGGGGGTAACACCGGGGAGCTGTTTTTT | - | TRBJ2-2 | TRBV11-3 | -
CASRDSGSPLHF | TGTGCCAGCCGGGACAGTGGCTCACCCCTCCACTTT | - | TRBJ1-6 | TRBV6-1 | TRBD1
CASSLRASGGTDTQYF | TGTGCCAGCAGCTTGAGGGCTAGCGGGGGAACAGATACGCAGTATTTT | - | TRBJ2-3 | TRBV5-4 | TRBD2
CASSRVNEQYF | TGTGCCAGCAGCCGGGTTAACGAGCAGTACTTC | - | TRBJ2-7 | TRBV6-6 | -
CAIKRGIQETQYF | TGTGCCATAAAGAGGGGCATCCAAGAGACCCAGTACTTC | - | TRBJ2-5 | TRBV28 | -
CASSENVASEKLFF | TGTGCCAGCAGTGAAAATGTCGCGTCCGAAAAACTGTTTTTT | - | TRBJ1-4 | TRBV6-1 | -
CASRDDRGRETQYF | TGTGCCAGCAGGGACGACAGGGGGCGAGAGACCCAGTACTTC | - | TRBJ2-5 | TRBV7-2 | TRBD1
CSVAAGSYEQYF | TGCAGCGTTGCGGCAGGATCCTACGAGCAGTACTTC | - | TRBJ2-7 | TRBV29-1 | -
CASSPPGQSYEQYF | TGTGCCAGCAGCCCGCCGGGACAGAGCTACGAGCAGTACTTC | few | TRBJ2-7 | TRBV11-2 | TRBD1
CASSPLGAGGNEQFF | TGTGCCAGCAGTCCCCTAGGGGCGGGGGGGAATGAGCAGTTCTTC | - | TRBJ2-1 | TRBV27 | TRBD2
CASSGRDEQYF | TGTGCCAGTAGTGGAAGGGACGAGCAGTACTTC | few | TRBJ2-7 | TRBV19 | -
CASSNFRVDEQYF | TGTGCCAGTAGTAATTTCAGGGTTGACGAGCAGTACTTC | - | TRBJ2-7 | TRBV19 | -
CASRAAYEQYF | TGTGCCAGCAGGGCAGCCTACGAGCAGTACTTC | - | TRBJ2-7 | TRBV6-1 | -
CASSVVPSQETQYF | TGTGCCAGCAGCGTAGTTCCCAGCCAAGAGACCCAGTACTTC | - | TRBJ2-5 | TRBV9 | -
CASSFGGLTNEQFF | TGTGCCAGCAGCTTCGGCGGACTCACGAATGAGCAGTTCTTC | - | TRBJ2-1 | TRBV7-9 | -
CASSLSQRGAIRDSYNEQFF | TGTGCCAGCAGTTTATCCCAGCGGGGGGCAATCAGGGATTCCTACAATGAGCAGTTCTTC | - | TRBJ2-1 | TRBV27 | TRBD2
CASNAEEFGYTF | TGTGCCAGCAATGCTGAGGAGTTTGGCTACACCTTC | few | TRBJ1-2 | TRBV28 | -
CASSNPGQGSNTIYF | TGTGCCAGTAGTAATCCGGGACAGGGATCTAACACCATATATTTT | once | TRBJ1-3 | TRBV19 | TRBD1
CASSQGGAGEKLFF | TGCGCCAGCAGTCAAGGGGGCGCGGGTGAAAAACTGTTTTTT | once | TRBJ1-4 | TRBV5-1 | TRBD1
CSVWGGETQYF | TGCAGCGTTTGGGGCGGAGAGACCCAGTACTTC | - | TRBJ2-5 | TRBV29-1 | -
CTSRLSGFAQSRANVLTF | TGCACCAGCAGGCTATCTGGTTTTGCACAAAGTCGGGCCAACGTCCTGACTTTC | - | TRBJ2-6 | TRBV1 | -
CASSPSSGKNTGELFF | TGTGCCAGCAGCCCCAGTAGCGGGAAGAACACCGGGGAGCTGTTTTTT | - | TRBJ2-2 | TRBV5-4 | TRBD2
CASTIGYLNTEAFF | TGTGCCAGCACCATTGGGTACTTGAACACTGAAGCTTTCTTT | - | TRBJ1-1 | TRBV28 | -
CAGVGERSGNTIYF | TGTGCCGGAGTGGGGGAGAGGTCTGGAAACACCATATATTTT | few | TRBJ1-3 | TRBV30 | -